This TCR beta chain was observed in a study of blood T cell repertoires in COVID-19. Study-level information: PBMCs, B-cell-depleted T cells, or T cells provided the cDNA or gDNA that made up the material.

Seattle's cohort entered during active infection and was followed longitudinally. Authors' processing steps: Nucleated cell number was recorded as an estimate derived from reference gene primer amplification. TCRdb's table, derived via immunoSEQ multiplex PCR, lists solely in-frame clones and lacks some. V, J and clone size are taken as reported in that table, and D and trimming were inferred from the DNA itself. The data hold under 200,000 clones, with 70% to 90% observed a single time. V lost 0 bases to trimming and J lost 4 bases; unmatched junction nucleotides: 5. There are 15 residues in the CDR3. CDR1 and CDR2 from the germline V gene are SGDLS and YYNGEE.

This TCR was sampled from a woman older than 75 with COVID-19, enrolled during active disease. Material: peripheral blood. The chain combines TRBV9 with TRBJ2-7, with 9 bases fitting TRBD2. The CDR3 nucleotides are TGTGCCAGCAGCGTAGCCGCGGGAGGGCCGTACGAGCAGTACTTC. Residues: CASSVAAGGPYEQYF.